The table lists the clone carrying this T cell receptor (beta chain) with many counts. Its antigen is unidentified. Germline assignment: CDR1 DFQATT and CDR2 SNEGSKA (reference sequence). This CDR3 spans 13 amino acids. Trimming shortened V by 0 bases and J by 9 bases, and 14 bases separated the two germline ends. Not a single patient had been given any form of treatment at any point before undergoing thyroid surgery. This sample is part of a study of metastatic and nonmetastatic thyroid tumors. Whole-study results and caveats: Reported TCR beta diversity, measured in blood and tumor, was significantly higher for malignant thyroid tumors than for benign nodules.

TCRdb reprocessed the PCR reads via MiXCR. The table records around 53,000 clones, approximately 22% of them present only once. The chain carries TRBV20-1 and TRBJ2-5; perhaps D is TRBD1 or TRBD2 (6 bases each). This TCR was recovered from a female donor with papillary thyroid cancer or a benign thyroid nodule (not recorded which). Some clones in this sample may be carry-over from other donors' samples. Sequenced sample: blood. The CDR3 DNA follows: TGCAGTGCTAGAGATCAGGGGACTGCGGCCCAGTACTTC. This encodes CSARDQGTAAQYF.